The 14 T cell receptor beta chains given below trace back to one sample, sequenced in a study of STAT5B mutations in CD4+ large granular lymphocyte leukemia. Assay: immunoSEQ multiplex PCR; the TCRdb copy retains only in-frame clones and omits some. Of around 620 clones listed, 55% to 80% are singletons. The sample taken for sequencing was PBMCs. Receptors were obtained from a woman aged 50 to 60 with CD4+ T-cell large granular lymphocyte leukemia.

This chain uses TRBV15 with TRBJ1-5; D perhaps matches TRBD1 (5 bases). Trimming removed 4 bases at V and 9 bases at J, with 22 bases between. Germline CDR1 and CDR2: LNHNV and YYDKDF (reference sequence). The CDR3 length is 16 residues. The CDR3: CATSKSPSARGWPQHF. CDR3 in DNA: TGTGCCACCAGCAAGAGCCCCTCGGCGAGGGGTTGGCCCCAGCATTTT.

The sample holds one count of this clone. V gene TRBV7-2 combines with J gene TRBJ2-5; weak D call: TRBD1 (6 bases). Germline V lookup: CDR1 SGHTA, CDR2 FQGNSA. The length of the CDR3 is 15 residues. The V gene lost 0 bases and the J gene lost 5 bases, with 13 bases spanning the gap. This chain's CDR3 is CASSLAIQGRETQYF. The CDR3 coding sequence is TGTGCCAGCAGCTTAGCTATACAGGGTAGGGAGACCCAGTACTTC.

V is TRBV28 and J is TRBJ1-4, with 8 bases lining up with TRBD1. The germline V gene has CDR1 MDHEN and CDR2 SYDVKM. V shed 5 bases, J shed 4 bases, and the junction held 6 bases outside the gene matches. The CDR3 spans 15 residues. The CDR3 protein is CASSPGGSGNEKLFF. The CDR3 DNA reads TGTGCCAGCAGTCCAGGGGGCTCGGGTAATGAAAAACTGTTTTTT.

This chain's CDR3 is CASRLRGVKTEGYTF. DNA for the CDR3: TGTGCCAGCAGACTTAGGGGAGTCAAAACGGAAGGCTACACCTTC. V and J are TRBV5-6 and TRBJ1-2, with D perhaps TRBD1 (5 bases). Germline lookup yields CDR1 SGHDT and CDR2 YYEEEE. The CDR3 totals 15 residues. Trimming removed 5 bases from V and 8 bases from J, with 22 bases in between.

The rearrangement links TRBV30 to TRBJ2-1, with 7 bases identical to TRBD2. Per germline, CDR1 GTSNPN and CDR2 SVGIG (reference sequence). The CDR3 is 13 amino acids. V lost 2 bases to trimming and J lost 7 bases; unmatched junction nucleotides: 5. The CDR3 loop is CAWSPNSGNEQFF. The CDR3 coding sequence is TGTGCCTGGAGTCCTAATAGCGGGAATGAGCAGTTCTTC.

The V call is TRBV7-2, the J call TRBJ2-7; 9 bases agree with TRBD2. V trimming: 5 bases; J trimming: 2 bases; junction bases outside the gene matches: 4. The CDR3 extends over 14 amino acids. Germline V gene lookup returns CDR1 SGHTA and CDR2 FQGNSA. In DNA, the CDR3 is TGTGCCAGCAGCGCCCTAGCGGGAACCTACGAGCAGTACTTC. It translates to CASSALAGTYEQYF.

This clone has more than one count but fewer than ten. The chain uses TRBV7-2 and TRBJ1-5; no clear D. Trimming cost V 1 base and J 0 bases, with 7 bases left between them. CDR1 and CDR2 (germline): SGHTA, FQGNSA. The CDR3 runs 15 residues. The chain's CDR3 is CASSLVVNSNQPQHF. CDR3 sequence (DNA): TGTGCCAGCAGCTTAGTGGTAAATAGCAATCAGCCCCAGCATTTT.

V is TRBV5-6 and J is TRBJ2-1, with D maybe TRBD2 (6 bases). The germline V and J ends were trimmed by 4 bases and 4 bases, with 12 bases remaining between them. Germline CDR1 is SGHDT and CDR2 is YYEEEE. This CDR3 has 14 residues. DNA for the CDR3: TGTGCCAGCAGCCTGACTAGTGGGTACAATGAGCAGTTCTTC. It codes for CASSLTSGYNEQFF.

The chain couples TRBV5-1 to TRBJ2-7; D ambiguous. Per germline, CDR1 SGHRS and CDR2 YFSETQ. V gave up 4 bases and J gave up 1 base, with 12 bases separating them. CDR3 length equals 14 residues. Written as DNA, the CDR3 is TGCGCCAGCAGCCCATACAAGAGATCCTACGAGCAGTACTTC. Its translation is CASSPYKRSYEQYF.

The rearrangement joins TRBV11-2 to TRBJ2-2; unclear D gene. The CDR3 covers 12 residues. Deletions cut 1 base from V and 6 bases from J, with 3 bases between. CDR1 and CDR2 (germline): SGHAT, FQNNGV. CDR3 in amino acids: CASSLGAGELFF. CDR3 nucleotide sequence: TGTGCCAGCAGCTTAGGAGCCGGGGAGCTGTTTTTT.

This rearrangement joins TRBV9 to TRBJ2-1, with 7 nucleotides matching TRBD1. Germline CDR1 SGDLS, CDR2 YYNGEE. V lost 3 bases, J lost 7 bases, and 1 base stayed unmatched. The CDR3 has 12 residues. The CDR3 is CASSGGQNEQFF. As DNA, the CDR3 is TGTGCCAGCAGCGGGGGACAGAATGAGCAGTTCTTC. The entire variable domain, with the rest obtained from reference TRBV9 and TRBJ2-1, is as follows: DSGVTQTPKHLITATGQRVTLRCSPRSGDLSVYWYQQSLDQGLQFLIQYYNGEERAKGNILERFSAQQFPDLHSELNLSSLELGDSALYFCASSGGQNEQFFGPGTRLTVL.

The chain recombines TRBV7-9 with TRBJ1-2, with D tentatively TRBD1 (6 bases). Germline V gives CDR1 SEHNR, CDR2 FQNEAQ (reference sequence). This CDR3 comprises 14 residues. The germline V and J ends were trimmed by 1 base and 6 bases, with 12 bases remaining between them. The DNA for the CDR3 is TGTGCCAGCAGCTTAGTTTTGGACAGCGATGGCTACACCTTC. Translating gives CASSLVLDSDGYTF.

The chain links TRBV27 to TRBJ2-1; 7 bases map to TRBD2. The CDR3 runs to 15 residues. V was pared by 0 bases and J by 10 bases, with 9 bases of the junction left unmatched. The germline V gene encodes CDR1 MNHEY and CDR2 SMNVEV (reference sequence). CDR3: CASSLSWTRLGEQFF. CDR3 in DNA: TGTGCCAGCAGTTTATCATGGACTAGATTAGGGGAGCAGTTCTTC.

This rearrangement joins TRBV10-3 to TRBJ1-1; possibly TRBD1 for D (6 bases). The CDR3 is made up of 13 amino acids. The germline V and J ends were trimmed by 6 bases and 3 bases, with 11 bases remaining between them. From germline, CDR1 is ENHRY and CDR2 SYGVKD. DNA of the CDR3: TGTGCCATCAGAGGACAGCCGGACACTGAAGCTTTCTTT. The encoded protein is CAIRGQPDTEAFF.